This T cell receptor beta chain was captured in a study of T cell repertoires in cytomegalovirus infection. Looking at the study overall: CMV infection plus the matching HLA type was flagged by public TCR beta signatures.

The sample holds a few counts of this clonotype. Germline V lookup: CDR1 SGHTA, CDR2 FQGNSA. The CDR3 is made up of 15 amino acids. Trimming cost V 4 bases and J 4 bases; bases outside gene matches: 4. TCRdb ran MiXCR on the reads and lists one entry per CDR3 protein. The sample holds about 740,000 distinct CDR3 sequences, approximately 40% seen once. The source material was PBMCs. The receptor was derived from a human donor in good health (CMV status not recorded). Some clones in this sample may be carry-over from other donors' samples. The chain has TRBV7-2 and TRBJ1-2; 12 bases line up with TRBD1. In DNA, the CDR3 is TGTGCCAGCAGCTGGGGACAGGGGGCCGGCTATGGCTACACCTTC. Protein: CASSWGQGAGYGYTF.